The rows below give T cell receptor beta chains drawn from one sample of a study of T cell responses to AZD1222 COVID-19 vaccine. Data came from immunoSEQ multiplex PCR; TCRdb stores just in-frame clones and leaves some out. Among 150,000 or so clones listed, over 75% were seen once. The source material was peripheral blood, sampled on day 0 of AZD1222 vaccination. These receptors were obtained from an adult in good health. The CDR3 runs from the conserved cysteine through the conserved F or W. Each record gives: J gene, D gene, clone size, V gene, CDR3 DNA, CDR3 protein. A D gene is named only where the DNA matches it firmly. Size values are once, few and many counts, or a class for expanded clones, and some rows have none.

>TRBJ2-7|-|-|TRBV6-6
TGTGCCAGCAGTCCCACGGACGGGACGGAAAGCTCCTACGAGCAGTACTTC
CASSPTDGTESSYEQYF
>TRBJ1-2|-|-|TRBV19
TGTGCCAGTAGTATAGCCGGCAGCTACACCTTC
CASSIAGSYTF
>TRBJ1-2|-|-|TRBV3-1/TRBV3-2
TGTGCCAGCAGCCAAGGAACAGTAAACTATGGCTACACCTTC
CASSQGTVNYGYTF
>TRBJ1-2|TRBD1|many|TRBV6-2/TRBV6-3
TGTGCCAGCAGTTACACGAGGACAGGGAAGTTCTATGGCTACACCTTC
CASSYTRTGKFYGYTF
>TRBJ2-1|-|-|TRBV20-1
TGCAGTGCTAGTACCCCTGGCGTCTACAATGAGCAGTTCTTC
CSASTPGVYNEQFF
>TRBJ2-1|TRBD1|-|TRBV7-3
TGTGCCAGCAGCTTAATATCAGGGGGCCCAATTTTCTTC
CASSLISGGPIFF
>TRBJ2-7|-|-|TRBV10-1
TGCGCCAGCAGTGAGGATTACGGGACCTACGAGCAGTACTTC
CASSEDYGTYEQYF
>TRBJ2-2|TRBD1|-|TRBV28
TGTGCCAGCCGACAGGGTTTTTACACCGGGGAGCTGTTTTTT
CASRQGFYTGELFF
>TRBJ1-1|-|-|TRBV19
TGTGCCAGTAGTATTCGGGACAAGAACACTGAAGCTTTCTTT
CASSIRDKNTEAFF
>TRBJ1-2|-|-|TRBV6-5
TGTGCCAGCAGTTACGGGAGGGATGGGGGCTACACCTTC
CASSYGRDGGYTF
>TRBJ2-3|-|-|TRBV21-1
TGTGCCAGCAGCAAAGGGGTAGGAGCGGGAGTCATTGATACGCAGTATTTT
CASSKGVGAGVIDTQYF
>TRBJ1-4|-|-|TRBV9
TGTGCCAGCAGCGTGGGGGGGAAGGCTAATGAAAAACTGTTTTTT
CASSVGGKANEKLFF
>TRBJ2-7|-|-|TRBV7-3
TGTGCCAGCAGCTTAAATGAGGGGACCGAGCAGTACTTC
CASSLNEGTEQYF
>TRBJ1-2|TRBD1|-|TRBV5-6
TGTGCCAGCAGCTTGAGACAGGGGGTTAACTATGGCTACACCTTC
CASSLRQGVNYGYTF
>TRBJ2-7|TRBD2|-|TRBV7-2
TGTGCCAGCAGCTCCCTAGCGGGGGGTTCCTCCTACGAGCAGTACTTC
CASSSLAGGSSYEQYF
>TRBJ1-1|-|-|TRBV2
TGTGCCAGCAGTCCTCGACAGTACACTGAAGCTTTCTTT
CASSPRQYTEAFF
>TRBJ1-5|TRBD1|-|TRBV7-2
TGTGCCAGCAGCTACAGACAGGGAAATCAGCCCCAGCATTTT
CASSYRQGNQPQHF
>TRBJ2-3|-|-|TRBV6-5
TGTGCCAGCAGTTCTTACTCGGTTTGGGGCACAGATACGCAGTATTTT
CASSSYSVWGTDTQYF
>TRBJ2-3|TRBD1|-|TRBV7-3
TGTGCCAGCAGCCTCTACAGGGGAGATACGCAGTATTTT
CASSLYRGDTQYF
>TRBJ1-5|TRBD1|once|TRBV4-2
TGTGCCAGCAGCCCTCGGGACAGGGGAAATAGCAATCAGCCCCAGCATTTT
CASSPRDRGNSNQPQHF
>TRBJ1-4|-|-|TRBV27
TGTGCCAGCAGTTCTCTAGCCGGGGGTGAAAAACTGTTTTTT
CASSSLAGGEKLFF
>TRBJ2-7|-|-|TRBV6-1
TGTGCCAGCAGTGACCCAAGCAGAGGCGGGAAGGACGAGCAGTACTTC
CASSDPSRGGKDEQYF
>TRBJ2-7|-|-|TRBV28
TGTGCCAGCACCTCAGCCTCAGGGAGCTCCTACGAGCAGTACTTC
CASTSASGSSYEQYF
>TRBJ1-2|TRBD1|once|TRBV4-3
TGCGCCAGCAGCCAACAGACAGGGAACTATGGCTACACCTTC
CASSQQTGNYGYTF